The rows below give T cell receptor beta chains drawn from one sample of a study of CD8 T cells in ankylosing spondylitis. A single record per CDR3 protein comes from TCRdb applying MiXCR to the 5' RACE reads. This sample has some 130,000 distinct CDR3 sequences; roughly 8.8% occur once, and the top ten carry roughly 8%. Sequences were obtained from synovial fluid, either unsorted or a sorted T cell fraction (not recorded which). The receptors shown here come from a male donor with ankylosing spondylitis. CDR3s include the opening cysteine and the closing phenylalanine or tryptophan. Each record gives: D gene, clone size, J gene, V gene, CDR3 protein, CDR3 DNA. A D gene is named only where the DNA matches it firmly. The size field is filled for only some rows; it gives once, few, many or a size class.

d_gene: -
abundance: few
j_gene: TRBJ1-1
v_gene: TRBV12-3/TRBV12-4
CDR3aa: CASSFLLDSEAFF
CDR3nt: TGTGCCAGCAGTTTTCTCCTGGACAGCGAGGCTTTCTTT

d_gene: -
abundance: few
j_gene: TRBJ1-2
v_gene: TRBV5-6
CDR3aa: CASSLDGVSYGYTF
CDR3nt: TGTGCCAGCAGCTTGGACGGAGTTTCCTATGGCTACACCTTC

d_gene: -
abundance: many
j_gene: TRBJ2-1
v_gene: TRBV4-2
CDR3aa: CASSQDYYNEQFF
CDR3nt: TGTGCCAGCAGCCAGGATTATTACAATGAGCAGTTCTTC

d_gene: -
abundance: many
j_gene: TRBJ1-2
v_gene: TRBV7-2
CDR3aa: CASSVDGATGGYTF
CDR3nt: TGTGCCAGCAGCGTTGATGGGGCCACGGGAGGCTACACCTTC

d_gene: -
abundance: few
j_gene: TRBJ1-5
v_gene: TRBV6-2/TRBV6-3
CDR3aa: CASSYGLGRRNQPQHF
CDR3nt: TGTGCCAGCAGTTACGGGTTAGGACGGCGCAATCAGCCCCAGCATTTT

d_gene: -
abundance: -
j_gene: TRBJ2-5
v_gene: TRBV12-3/TRBV12-4
CDR3aa: CASSLLRTETQYF
CDR3nt: TGTGCCAGCAGTTTACTTAGGACAGAGACCCAGTACTTC

d_gene: -
abundance: -
j_gene: TRBJ2-1
v_gene: TRBV10-1
CDR3aa: CASSPYGRTSYNEQFF
CDR3nt: TGCGCCAGTTCTCCTTATGGGAGGACCTCCTACAATGAGCAGTTCTTC

d_gene: TRBD2
abundance: -
j_gene: TRBJ2-3
v_gene: TRBV2
CDR3aa: CASRVAGGPVDTQYF
CDR3nt: TGTGCCAGCAGAGTAGCGGGAGGGCCCGTAGATACGCAGTATTTT

d_gene: TRBD1
abundance: many
j_gene: TRBJ2-3
v_gene: TRBV4-1
CDR3aa: CASSDRATTDTQYF
CDR3nt: TGCGCCAGCAGCGACAGGGCCACCACAGATACGCAGTATTTT

d_gene: -
abundance: -
j_gene: TRBJ1-1
v_gene: TRBV7-9
CDR3aa: CASSSPNRVSEAFF
CDR3nt: TGTGCCAGCAGCTCCCCCAACAGGGTTAGTGAAGCTTTCTTT

d_gene: -
abundance: many
j_gene: TRBJ1-6
v_gene: TRBV5-5
CDR3aa: CASSPKPGVNSPLHF
CDR3nt: TGTGCCAGCAGCCCTAAACCAGGGGTGAATTCACCCCTCCACTTT

d_gene: -
abundance: many
j_gene: TRBJ2-2
v_gene: TRBV6-2/TRBV6-3
CDR3aa: CASSYGATGELFF
CDR3nt: TGTGCCAGCAGTTACGGGGCCACCGGGGAGCTGTTTTTT

d_gene: -
abundance: few
j_gene: TRBJ1-6
v_gene: TRBV7-2
CDR3aa: CASSLTPQVSYNSPLHF
CDR3nt: TGTGCCAGCAGCTTAACCCCCCAAGTCTCCTATAATTCACCCCTCCACTTT

d_gene: TRBD1
abundance: few
j_gene: TRBJ1-5
v_gene: TRBV28
CDR3aa: CASPRTGGTKRYGSRCGNQPQHF
CDR3nt: TGTGCCAGCCCACGGACAGGGGGCACCAAAAGGTACGGATCGCGCTGCGGCAATCAGCCCCAGCATTTT

d_gene: -
abundance: -
j_gene: TRBJ2-7
v_gene: TRBV6-2/TRBV6-3
CDR3aa: CASSPRRSSYEQYF
CDR3nt: TGTGCCAGCAGTCCCCGTCGGAGCTCCTACGAGCAGTACTTC

d_gene: -
abundance: -
j_gene: TRBJ1-2
v_gene: TRBV18
CDR3aa: CASSPDLDRNYGYTF
CDR3nt: TGTGCCAGCTCACCAGACCTGGACAGAAACTATGGCTACACCTTC

d_gene: TRBD1
abundance: -
j_gene: TRBJ1-5
v_gene: TRBV6-2/TRBV6-3
CDR3aa: CASSALDRERNQPQHF
CDR3nt: TGTGCCAGCAGTGCGTTGGACAGGGAGAGGAATCAGCCCCAGCATTTT

d_gene: -
abundance: -
j_gene: TRBJ2-1
v_gene: TRBV11-2
CDR3aa: CASSLDLGTGYTEQFF
CDR3nt: TGTGCCAGCAGCTTAGATTTAGGGACTGGATACACTGAGCAGTTCTTC

d_gene: -
abundance: many
j_gene: TRBJ2-7
v_gene: TRBV5-1
CDR3aa: CASSLGQTEGEQYF
CDR3nt: TGCGCCAGCAGCTTGGGCCAGACAGAGGGCGAGCAGTACTTC

d_gene: TRBD1
abundance: many
j_gene: TRBJ2-5
v_gene: TRBV7-9
CDR3aa: CASSLASRGIETQYF
CDR3nt: TGTGCCAGCAGCTTAGCGAGCAGGGGGATAGAGACCCAGTACTTC

d_gene: TRBD1
abundance: -
j_gene: TRBJ1-5
v_gene: TRBV20-1
CDR3aa: CSAQRAGTGGAGNQPQHF
CDR3nt: TGCAGTGCGCAAAGAGCCGGGACAGGGGGTGCGGGCAATCAGCCCCAGCATTTT

d_gene: -
abundance: -
j_gene: TRBJ1-2
v_gene: TRBV15
CDR3aa: CATSPSREQYGYTF
CDR3nt: TGTGCCACCAGCCCCTCCAGGGAACAGTATGGCTACACCTTC

d_gene: -
abundance: -
j_gene: TRBJ2-5
v_gene: TRBV7-2
CDR3aa: CASSLGRARETQYF
CDR3nt: TGTGCCAGCAGCTTAGGGCGTGCCCGGGAGACCCAGTACTTC

d_gene: TRBD1
abundance: many
j_gene: TRBJ2-5
v_gene: TRBV7-8
CDR3aa: CASNPSTGGSRKTQYF
CDR3nt: TGTGCCAGCAACCCATCTACAGGGGGCTCTAGGAAGACCCAGTACTTC

d_gene: TRBD2
abundance: many
j_gene: TRBJ2-7
v_gene: TRBV13
CDR3aa: CASSLRLAGTYEQYF
CDR3nt: TGTGCCAGCAGCTTAAGACTAGCGGGAACCTACGAGCAGTACTTC

d_gene: -
abundance: -
j_gene: TRBJ1-5
v_gene: TRBV25-1
CDR3aa: CASSDGGLGNQPQHF
CDR3nt: TGTGCCAGCAGTGATGGGGGGCTGGGGAATCAGCCCCAGCATTTT

d_gene: -
abundance: -
j_gene: TRBJ1-2
v_gene: TRBV20-1
CDR3aa: CSAQGAYDYGYTF
CDR3nt: TGCAGTGCCCAAGGAGCCTACGATTATGGCTACACCTTC

d_gene: TRBD1
abundance: many
j_gene: TRBJ1-5
v_gene: TRBV5-1
CDR3aa: CASSLEGTGNQPQHF
CDR3nt: TGCGCCAGCAGCTTGGAAGGGACAGGCAATCAGCCCCAGCATTTT

d_gene: TRBD2
abundance: -
j_gene: TRBJ2-5
v_gene: TRBV18
CDR3aa: CASSPLPSGQETQYF
CDR3nt: TGTGCCAGCTCACCACTGCCTAGCGGCCAAGAGACCCAGTACTTC

d_gene: TRBD2
abundance: -
j_gene: TRBJ2-1
v_gene: TRBV20-1
CDR3aa: CSAYTSGRRNEQFF
CDR3nt: TGCAGTGCCTACACTAGCGGGAGACGTAATGAGCAGTTCTTC

d_gene: TRBD2
abundance: few
j_gene: TRBJ2-1
v_gene: TRBV3-1
CDR3aa: CASSQGLAGAYEQFF
CDR3nt: TGTGCCAGCAGCCAAGGACTAGCGGGAGCGTATGAGCAGTTCTTC

d_gene: -
abundance: few
j_gene: TRBJ2-7
v_gene: TRBV7-2
CDR3aa: CASSLAGREQYF
CDR3nt: TGTGCCAGCAGCTTAGCGGGCCGTGAGCAGTACTTC

d_gene: -
abundance: few
j_gene: TRBJ2-7
v_gene: TRBV29-1
CDR3aa: CSVRGGGGTYEQYF
CDR3nt: TGCAGCGTCCGTGGAGGTGGTGGAACCTACGAGCAGTACTTC

d_gene: -
abundance: few
j_gene: TRBJ2-5
v_gene: TRBV6-2/TRBV6-3
CDR3aa: CASSYLPPGAGETQYF
CDR3nt: TGTGCCAGCAGTTACCTCCCTCCCGGGGCGGGGGAGACCCAGTACTTC

d_gene: -
abundance: few
j_gene: TRBJ1-1
v_gene: TRBV5-4
CDR3aa: CASSLVSGANTEAFF
CDR3nt: TGTGCCAGCAGCTTGGTATCAGGGGCGAACACTGAAGCTTTCTTT

d_gene: TRBD1
abundance: many
j_gene: TRBJ2-2
v_gene: TRBV12-3/TRBV12-4
CDR3aa: CASGTGVTGELFF
CDR3nt: TGTGCCTCGGGGACAGGGGTCACCGGGGAGCTGTTTTTT

d_gene: -
abundance: few
j_gene: TRBJ2-1
v_gene: TRBV6-5
CDR3aa: CASSYEGDSYNEQFF
CDR3nt: TGTGCCAGCAGTTACGAGGGAGACTCCTACAATGAGCAGTTCTTC

d_gene: -
abundance: -
j_gene: TRBJ2-7
v_gene: TRBV6-1
CDR3aa: CASNLIRASYEQYF
CDR3nt: TGTGCCAGCAATCTAATTAGGGCTTCCTACGAGCAGTACTTC

d_gene: -
abundance: many
j_gene: TRBJ1-1
v_gene: TRBV20-1
CDR3aa: CSARDHGHLGMVTEAFF
CDR3nt: TGCAGTGCTAGAGATCACGGACATCTCGGGATGGTTACTGAAGCTTTCTTT

d_gene: -
abundance: -
j_gene: TRBJ1-4
v_gene: TRBV15
CDR3aa: CATSRRGNEKLFF
CDR3nt: TGTGCCACCAGCAGACGGGGGAATGAAAAACTGTTTTTT

d_gene: -
abundance: many
j_gene: TRBJ1-2
v_gene: TRBV6-2/TRBV6-3
CDR3aa: CASSFTEYGYTF
CDR3nt: TGTGCCAGCAGTTTTACAGAGTATGGCTACACCTTC

d_gene: TRBD1
abundance: -
j_gene: TRBJ1-1
v_gene: TRBV2
CDR3aa: CASSDRGVYKAFF
CDR3nt: TGTGCCAGCAGCGACAGGGGCGTTTATAAAGCTTTCTTT

d_gene: -
abundance: many
j_gene: TRBJ1-3
v_gene: TRBV18
CDR3aa: CASSPPRAATSGNTIYF
CDR3nt: TGTGCCAGCTCACCACCTCGGGCGGCAACCTCTGGAAACACCATATATTTT

d_gene: -
abundance: few
j_gene: TRBJ2-1
v_gene: TRBV3-1
CDR3aa: CASSQALGGQFF
CDR3nt: TGTGCCAGCAGCCAGGCCTTAGGGGGGCAGTTCTTC

d_gene: -
abundance: -
j_gene: TRBJ2-3
v_gene: TRBV28
CDR3aa: CASSPPYAGFRDTQYF
CDR3nt: TGTGCCAGCAGTCCCCCTTATGCGGGGTTTAGGGATACGCAGTATTTT

d_gene: -
abundance: many
j_gene: TRBJ1-2
v_gene: TRBV5-1
CDR3aa: CASSLAMSGYGYTF
CDR3nt: TGCGCCAGCAGCTTGGCCATGTCGGGCTATGGCTACACCTTC

d_gene: -
abundance: -
j_gene: TRBJ2-7
v_gene: TRBV3-1
CDR3aa: CASSQAEYEQYF
CDR3nt: TGTGCCAGCAGCCAAGCGGAGTACGAGCAGTACTTC

d_gene: -
abundance: many
j_gene: TRBJ1-2
v_gene: TRBV12-3/TRBV12-4
CDR3aa: CASSYRAPYGYTF
CDR3nt: TGTGCCAGCAGTTACAGAGCCCCCTATGGCTACACCTTC

d_gene: -
abundance: -
j_gene: TRBJ2-1
v_gene: TRBV10-3
CDR3aa: CAISSSRGSRYNEQFF
CDR3nt: TGTGCCATCAGTTCCTCTAGGGGTTCTCGGTACAATGAGCAGTTCTTC

d_gene: TRBD2
abundance: few
j_gene: TRBJ2-3
v_gene: TRBV24-1
CDR3aa: CASGTSGLGVVDTQYF
CDR3nt: TGTGCCAGCGGGACTAGCGGCCTAGGGGTTGTGGATACGCAGTATTTT

d_gene: TRBD2
abundance: few
j_gene: TRBJ2-1
v_gene: TRBV11-1
CDR3aa: CASSPRTSGRGEQFF
CDR3nt: TGTGCCAGCAGTCCTCGGACTAGCGGGAGAGGTGAGCAGTTCTTC

d_gene: TRBD2
abundance: -
j_gene: TRBJ2-3
v_gene: TRBV27
CDR3aa: CASRSGRRGVADTQYF
CDR3nt: TGTGCCAGCAGGTCCGGGCGGCGGGGGGTCGCCGATACGCAGTATTTT

d_gene: TRBD2
abundance: many
j_gene: TRBJ2-3
v_gene: TRBV27
CDR3aa: CATKRESADTQYF
CDR3nt: TGTGCCACCAAGCGGGAGTCGGCAGATACGCAGTATTTT

d_gene: TRBD2
abundance: few
j_gene: TRBJ2-3
v_gene: TRBV6-5
CDR3aa: CASSYSIDGGGRGDTQYF
CDR3nt: TGTGCCAGCAGTTACTCCATAGACGGGGGGGGCCGGGGAGATACGCAGTATTTT

d_gene: TRBD1
abundance: -
j_gene: TRBJ1-5
v_gene: TRBV7-9
CDR3aa: CASSPRGTDNQIQHF
CDR3nt: TGTGCCAGCAGCCCCAGGGGGACAGACAATCAGATCCAGCATTTT